Listed here are 20 T cell receptor beta chains from one sample, sequenced in a study of blood T cell repertoires in COVID-19. Generated by immunoSEQ multiplex PCR, the TCRdb table keeps only in-frame clones and is missing some. There are some 210,000 clones in the sample; roughly 90% occur only once, and over 9% lies in the top ten. Sequenced material: PBMCs or T cells enriched from blood (not recorded which). The receptor set was obtained from a man aged 18 to 29 with acute COVID-19.

The CDR3 region is CASSLLATGVREKLFF. The CDR3 DNA reads as TGTGCCAGCAGTTTATTGGCGACAGGGGTAAGGGAAAAACTGTTTTTT. The chain combines TRBV28 with TRBJ1-4, with 8 positions matching TRBD1. This CDR3 is 16 amino acids long. Germline CDR1 is MDHEN and CDR2 is SYDVKM. The junction had 9 bases not matched to a gene; V was cut back by 1 base and J by 8 bases.

CDR3 region: CASRAVGGTEAFF. The DNA for the CDR3 is TGTGCCAGCAGGGCGGTTGGTGGGACTGAAGCTTTCTTT. This chain joins TRBV6-5 and TRBJ1-1, with D hard to call. V gave up 6 bases and J gave up 5 bases, with 13 bases separating them. Germline assignment: CDR1 MNHEY and CDR2 SVGAGI. The CDR3 consists of 13 residues.

This chain connects TRBV4-1 to TRBJ2-5; the D is unclear. CDR3 size: 13 residues. Germline assignment: CDR1 MGHRA and CDR2 YSYEKL. With 1 base removed from V and 1 base from J, the gap between germline ends came to 4 bases. The CDR3 loop is CASSQAFQETQYF. CDR3 DNA: TGCGCCAGCAGCCAAGCCTTCCAAGAGACCCAGTACTTC.

This clone was observed a few times. The chain uses TRBV14 and TRBJ1-2; D is uncertain. The CDR3 sequence is 13 residues long. Trimming stripped 4 bases from V and 5 bases from J, with 11 bases between. The germline V gene has CDR1 SGHDN and CDR2 FVKESK. CDR3 sequence reads: CASSPTEIYGYTF. The DNA of the CDR3 is TGTGCCAGCAGCCCTACTGAGATTTATGGCTACACCTTC.

This clone was seen once. The chain combines TRBV19 with TRBJ2-7; 7 bases match TRBD1. From germline, CDR1 is LNHDA and CDR2 SQIVND (reference sequence). This CDR3 has 14 residues. J lost 4 bases, V lost 0 bases, and 3 bases had no gene match. CDR3 loop: CASSIEQGIYEQYF. For the CDR3, the DNA is TGTGCCAGTAGTATAGAACAGGGGATATACGAGCAGTACTTC.

The chain joins TRBV18 to TRBJ1-5, with D maybe TRBD1 (5 bases). The CDR3 covers 14 residues. Germline values: CDR1 KGHSH, CDR2 LQKENI. V was cut by 3 bases and J by 2 bases, with 8 bases left in between. The CDR3 is CASSPWGGNQPQHF. CDR3 in DNA: TGTGCCAGCTCACCTTGGGGGGGCAATCAGCCCCAGCATTTT.

The V and J genes are TRBV18 and TRBJ2-2; D is possibly TRBD2 (5 bases). This CDR3 spans 15 amino acids. The germline V gene encodes CDR1 KGHSH and CDR2 LQKENI. V gave up 2 bases and J gave up 2 bases, with 9 bases separating them. The CDR3 region is CASSPSSGNTGELFF. The CDR3, as DNA: TGTGCCAGCTCACCATCCAGCGGTAACACCGGGGAGCTGTTTTTT.

The V gene is TRBV27, the J gene TRBJ2-7; 9 bases align to TRBD1. This CDR3 contains 13 residues. From germline, CDR1 is MNHEY and CDR2 SMNVEV (reference sequence). V shed 6 bases and J 3 bases; nucleotides not matched to a gene: 3. CDR3 DNA: TGTGCCAGCAGCTGGGGACAGGGCTACGAGCAGTACTTC. Amino acids: CASSWGQGYEQYF.

The chain employs TRBV10-3 and TRBJ1-1; D uncertain. In germline, CDR1 is ENHRY, CDR2 SYGVKD. Trimming stripped 5 bases from V and 2 bases from J, with 6 bases between. There are 12 residues in the CDR3. The CDR3 bases are TGTGCCATCAGTTCGGGTAACACTGAAGCTTTCTTT. Protein sequence: CAISSGNTEAFF.

The chain couples TRBV29-1 to TRBJ1-2; no clear D gene. Germline V lookup: CDR1 SQVTM, CDR2 ANQGSEA. This CDR3 is built from 13 residues. V lost 3 bases to trimming and J lost 0 bases, with 8 bases between them. The CDR3 nucleotides are TGCAGCGTTGAGGAGGAAACTAACTATGGCTACACCTTC. It codes for CSVEEETNYGYTF.

This chain links TRBV27 with TRBJ2-1; TRBD2 matches 10 bases. CDR3 length: 16 residues. The germline CDR1 and CDR2 sequences are MNHEY and SMNVEV (reference sequence). The trim removed 3 bases at V and 7 bases at J, leaving 9 bases unmatched. The CDR3 bases are TGTGCCAGCAGTTTTTTGAGCGGGAGGGCCTCGAATGAGCAGTTCTTC. Residues: CASSFLSGRASNEQFF.

The chain couples TRBV2 to TRBJ1-4; a possible D gene is TRBD1 (6 bases). The germline V gene encodes CDR1 SNHLY and CDR2 FYNNEI. This CDR3 is built from 15 residues. The ends were cut back, 3 bases at V and 7 bases at J, with 15 bases in the middle. The CDR3 loop is CASSDPAGVVEKLFF. DNA for the CDR3: TGTGCCAGCAGTGATCCGGCAGGGGTGGTTGAAAAACTGTTTTTT.

The chain uses TRBV30 and TRBJ2-1, with TRBD2 matching over 9 bases. Germline CDR1 GTSNPN, CDR2 SVGIG (reference sequence). V trimming: 8 bases; J trimming: 2 bases; junction bases outside the gene matches: 7. The length of the CDR3 is 14 residues. The CDR3 sequence is CAPLAGGTYNEQFF. CDR3 nucleotides: TGTGCCCCCCTCGCGGGAGGGACCTACAATGAGCAGTTCTTC.

The chain combines TRBV28 with TRBJ2-3; possibly TRBD2 for D (5 bases). This CDR3 contains 11 residues. Between the trimmed V and J ends, which lost 8 bases and 4 bases, there was a span of 7 bases. Germline V lookup: CDR1 MDHEN, CDR2 SYDVKM. In DNA, the CDR3 is TGTGCCAGCGGACTGTCAGATACGCAGTATTTT. It encodes CASGLSDTQYF. The full variable domain, completed using reference TRBV28 and TRBJ2-3, is DVKVTQSSRYLVKRTGEKVFLECVQDMDHENMFWYRQDPGLGLRLIYFSYDVKMKEKGDIPEGYSVSREKKERFSLILESASTNQTSMYLCASGLSDTQYFGPGTRLTVL.

The chain uses TRBV28 and TRBJ2-5; 10 bases are a match to TRBD1. CDR3 length: 15 amino acids. Germline assignment: CDR1 MDHEN and CDR2 SYDVKM. J gave up 2 bases and V 6 bases, and 6 bases lay outside the gene matches. As DNA, the CDR3 is TGTGCCAGCAGGAGACAGGGGGCGCGGCAAGAGACCCAGTACTTC. Amino acid sequence: CASRRQGARQETQYF.

The genes are TRBV27 and TRBJ1-1, with 7 bases aligning to TRBD1. The CDR3 has 15 residues. Germline-derived CDR1 and CDR2 are MNHEY and SMNVEV (reference sequence). V trimming: 0 bases; J trimming: 3 bases; junction bases outside the gene matches: 4. The CDR3 DNA reads TGTGCCAGCAGTTTATCCACACAGGGGCACACTGAAGCTTTCTTT. It codes for CASSLSTQGHTEAFF.

The rearrangement uses TRBV28 and TRBJ1-2; D is possibly TRBD1 (5 bases). CDR1 MDHEN and CDR2 SYDVKM come from the germline V gene. CDR3 length: 13 amino acids. The ends were cut back, 7 bases at V and 8 bases at J, with 17 bases in the middle. The CDR3 is CASTPLGGEGYTF. The CDR3 DNA reads as TGTGCCAGCACTCCACTCGGGGGTGAGGGCTACACCTTC.

The V call is TRBV5-5, the J call TRBJ2-5; 10 bases map to TRBD1. Unmatched junction bases numbered 6, after V lost 2 bases and J lost 5 bases. Germline V gene lookup returns CDR1 SGHKS and CDR2 YYEKEE (reference sequence). The CDR3 runs to 15 residues. The DNA for the CDR3 is TGTGCCAGCAGCTTCAGACAGGGGGCGCGGGAGACCCAGTACTTC. Translating gives CASSFRQGARETQYF.

This clone was seen a handful of times. The chain employs TRBV11-2 and TRBJ2-7; D is ambiguous. The V end was cut by 5 bases, the J end by 3 bases, with 5 bases between. In germline, CDR1 is SGHAT, CDR2 FQNNGV. The CDR3 is made up of 11 amino acids. The CDR3 is CASSANYEQYF. The CDR3 region has the DNA TGTGCCAGCAGCGCGAACTACGAGCAGTACTTC.

J is TRBJ2-1 and V is TRBV30; 7 bases fit TRBD1. This CDR3 region has 15 residues. V dropped 1 base and J dropped 0; count of bases not matched to a gene: 3. CDR1 and CDR2 (germline): GTSNPN, SVGIG (reference sequence). The CDR3 here is CAWSGRDSSYNEQFF. In DNA, the CDR3 is TGTGCCTGGAGTGGCCGGGACAGCTCCTACAATGAGCAGTTCTTC.